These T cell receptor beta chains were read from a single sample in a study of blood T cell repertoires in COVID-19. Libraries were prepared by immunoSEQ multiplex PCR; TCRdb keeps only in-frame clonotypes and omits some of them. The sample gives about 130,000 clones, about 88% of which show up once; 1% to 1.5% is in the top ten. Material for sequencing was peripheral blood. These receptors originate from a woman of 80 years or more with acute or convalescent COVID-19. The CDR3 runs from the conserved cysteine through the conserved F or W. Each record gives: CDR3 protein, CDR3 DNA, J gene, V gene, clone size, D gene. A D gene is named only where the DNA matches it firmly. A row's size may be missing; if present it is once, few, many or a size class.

CDR3aa: CASSLASLSRDNYGYTF
CDR3nt: TGTGCCAGCAGCTTAGCCAGTCTCTCTCGGGATAACTATGGCTACACCTTC
j_gene: TRBJ1-2
v_gene: TRBV7-2
abundance: few
d_gene: NA

CDR3aa: CASSLGEVQKQYF
CDR3nt: TGTGCCAGCAGCTTGGGAGAGGTCCAAAAGCAGTACTTC
j_gene: TRBJ2-7
v_gene: TRBV5-6
abundance: NA
d_gene: NA

CDR3aa: CASSPRASGGITDTQYF
CDR3nt: TGTGCCAGCAGTCCCCGGGCTAGCGGGGGAATCACAGATACGCAGTATTTT
j_gene: TRBJ2-3
v_gene: TRBV4-2
abundance: once
d_gene: TRBD2

CDR3aa: CASSSGTSGRAGEQYF
CDR3nt: TGCGCCAGCAGCTCCGGGACTAGCGGGCGAGCAGGCGAGCAGTACTTC
j_gene: TRBJ2-7
v_gene: TRBV5-1
abundance: NA
d_gene: TRBD2

CDR3aa: CASSPNFATGVPDTQYF
CDR3nt: TGTGCCAGCAGTCCTAACTTCGCAACGGGAGTCCCAGATACGCAGTATTTT
j_gene: TRBJ2-3
v_gene: TRBV28
abundance: NA
d_gene: NA

CDR3aa: CASPPGVGGIWNEQFF
CDR3nt: TGTGCCAGCCCCCCCGGGGTGGGAGGGATTTGGAATGAGCAGTTCTTC
j_gene: TRBJ2-1
v_gene: TRBV28
abundance: NA
d_gene: TRBD2

CDR3aa: CASSLGQGARRDTEAFF
CDR3nt: TGCGCCAGCAGCCTCGGACAGGGGGCGAGGAGGGACACTGAAGCTTTCTTT
j_gene: TRBJ1-1
v_gene: TRBV5-1
abundance: NA
d_gene: TRBD1

CDR3aa: CSALTAGNTIYF
CDR3nt: TGCAGCGCACTGACAGCTGGAAACACCATATATTTT
j_gene: TRBJ1-3
v_gene: TRBV29-1
abundance: NA
d_gene: NA

CDR3aa: CASSLRTGAVLFF
CDR3nt: TGTGCCAGCAGTTTAAGGACAGGGGCAGTGCTGTTTTTT
j_gene: TRBJ2-2
v_gene: TRBV12-3/TRBV12-4
abundance: NA
d_gene: TRBD1

CDR3aa: CAISGLSETGYTF
CDR3nt: TGTGCCATCAGTGGACTGTCCGAGACTGGCTACACCTTC
j_gene: TRBJ1-2
v_gene: TRBV10-3
abundance: NA
d_gene: NA

CDR3aa: CASSLGADFSTDTQYF
CDR3nt: TGCGCCAGCAGCTTGGGAGCGGACTTTAGCACAGATACGCAGTATTTT
j_gene: TRBJ2-3
v_gene: TRBV5-1
abundance: NA
d_gene: NA

CDR3aa: CASNQIAGGPTDTQYF
CDR3nt: TGTGCCAGCAACCAAATAGCGGGAGGGCCGACAGATACGCAGTATTTT
j_gene: TRBJ2-3
v_gene: TRBV27
abundance: NA
d_gene: TRBD2

CDR3aa: CASSLRLAGGKETQYF
CDR3nt: TGCGCCAGCAGCTTGCGGCTAGCGGGAGGTAAAGAGACCCAGTACTTC
j_gene: TRBJ2-5
v_gene: TRBV5-1
abundance: NA
d_gene: TRBD2

CDR3aa: CASSVGNTGGTEAFF
CDR3nt: TGTGCCAGCAGTGTCGGGAATACAGGGGGCACTGAAGCTTTCTTT
j_gene: TRBJ1-1
v_gene: TRBV2
abundance: few
d_gene: TRBD1

CDR3aa: CASSPEAGSFGYTF
CDR3nt: TGTGCCAGCTCACCTGAGGCAGGGTCCTTTGGCTACACCTTC
j_gene: TRBJ1-2
v_gene: TRBV18
abundance: NA
d_gene: NA

CDR3aa: CAISEPGEVVRYEQYF
CDR3nt: TGTGCCATCAGTGAACCGGGAGAGGTGGTTAGATACGAGCAGTACTTC
j_gene: TRBJ2-7
v_gene: TRBV10-3
abundance: NA
d_gene: NA

CDR3aa: CASSYSQGRTNYGYTF
CDR3nt: TGTGCCAGCAGTTACTCGCAGGGAAGGACTAACTATGGCTACACCTTC
j_gene: TRBJ1-2
v_gene: TRBV6-2/TRBV6-3
abundance: NA
d_gene: NA

CDR3aa: CASSLDGTTNEKLFF
CDR3nt: TGCGCCAGCAGCCTGGACGGGACAACTAATGAAAAACTGTTTTTT
j_gene: TRBJ1-4
v_gene: TRBV5-1
abundance: NA
d_gene: NA

CDR3aa: CTSSQARGGIKLAGGRYEQYF
CDR3nt: TGCACCAGCAGCCAGGCCCGGGGAGGGATAAAGCTAGCGGGAGGCCGATACGAGCAGTACTTC
j_gene: TRBJ2-7
v_gene: TRBV1
abundance: NA
d_gene: NA

CDR3aa: CASSEAGHNTEAFF
CDR3nt: TGTGCCAGCAGTGAAGCCGGACACAACACTGAAGCTTTCTTT
j_gene: TRBJ1-1
v_gene: TRBV6-1
abundance: NA
d_gene: NA

CDR3aa: CASSERTGGGEKLFF
CDR3nt: TGTGCCAGCAGCGAGCGGACAGGGGGTGGTGAAAAACTGTTTTTT
j_gene: TRBJ1-4
v_gene: TRBV7-9
abundance: NA
d_gene: TRBD1

CDR3aa: CASSRTGDQPQHF
CDR3nt: TGCGCCAGCAGCCGAACAGGGGATCAGCCCCAGCATTTT
j_gene: TRBJ1-5
v_gene: TRBV5-1
abundance: NA
d_gene: TRBD1

CDR3aa: CASSPRQGDPGELFF
CDR3nt: TGTGCCAGCTCACCACGACAGGGGGACCCCGGGGAGCTGTTTTTT
j_gene: TRBJ2-2
v_gene: TRBV18
abundance: NA
d_gene: TRBD1

CDR3aa: CAITLDSTGELFF
CDR3nt: TGTGCCATCACGCTAGACAGCACCGGGGAGCTGTTTTTT
j_gene: TRBJ2-2
v_gene: TRBV10-3
abundance: NA
d_gene: NA

CDR3aa: CASSPGGAARSETQYF
CDR3nt: TGCGCCAGCAGCCCGGGGGGGGCAGCCCGAAGTGAGACCCAGTACTTC
j_gene: TRBJ2-5
v_gene: TRBV5-1
abundance: NA
d_gene: TRBD2

CDR3aa: CSVRQGADTQYF
CDR3nt: TGCAGCGTTCGGCAGGGCGCAGATACGCAGTATTTT
j_gene: TRBJ2-3
v_gene: TRBV29-1
abundance: once
d_gene: NA

CDR3aa: CASSIDRDRGAFF
CDR3nt: TGTGCCAGTAGTATAGACCGGGACAGGGGGGCTTTCTTT
j_gene: TRBJ1-1
v_gene: TRBV19
abundance: NA
d_gene: TRBD1

CDR3aa: CASSLGGTGILGYEQYF
CDR3nt: TGTGCCAGCAGCTTAGGTGGGACAGGGATATTGGGCTACGAGCAGTACTTC
j_gene: TRBJ2-7
v_gene: TRBV7-2
abundance: NA
d_gene: TRBD1

CDR3aa: CASSQATGTGGVEAFF
CDR3nt: TGCGCCAGCAGCCAAGCTACTGGGACAGGCGGTGTTGAAGCTTTCTTT
j_gene: TRBJ1-1
v_gene: TRBV5-1
abundance: NA
d_gene: TRBD1

CDR3aa: CASSRGTSGRVGDRYEQYF
CDR3nt: TGCGCCAGCAGCCGAGGGACTAGCGGGAGGGTTGGAGACCGCTACGAGCAGTACTTC
j_gene: TRBJ2-7
v_gene: TRBV4-1
abundance: NA
d_gene: TRBD2

CDR3aa: CASSQWTGNYGYTF
CDR3nt: TGTGCCAGCAGCCAATGGACAGGGAACTATGGCTACACCTTC
j_gene: TRBJ1-2
v_gene: TRBV4-2
abundance: NA
d_gene: TRBD1

CDR3aa: CASSPGTHNEQFF
CDR3nt: TGTGCCAGCTCACCAGGCACCCACAATGAGCAGTTCTTC
j_gene: TRBJ2-1
v_gene: TRBV18
abundance: NA
d_gene: NA

CDR3aa: CASAYIGGLAGPTSTDTQYF
CDR3nt: TGTGCCAGCGCGTACATCGGAGGACTAGCGGGTCCTACGAGCACAGATACGCAGTATTTT
j_gene: TRBJ2-3
v_gene: TRBV2
abundance: NA
d_gene: TRBD2

CDR3aa: CASSLGRHGTGQETQYF
CDR3nt: TGTGCCAGCAGCTTAGGTCGCCACGGGACAGGGCAAGAGACCCAGTACTTC
j_gene: TRBJ2-5
v_gene: TRBV7-9
abundance: few
d_gene: TRBD1

CDR3aa: CASSQGAAGGYTF
CDR3nt: TGTGCCAGCAGCCAAGGAGCGGCCGGAGGCTACACCTTC
j_gene: TRBJ1-2
v_gene: TRBV3-1/TRBV3-2
abundance: once
d_gene: NA

CDR3aa: CASSLTDRGLGYTF
CDR3nt: TGTGCCAGCAGCTTGACAGACAGGGGTCTGGGCTACACCTTC
j_gene: TRBJ1-2
v_gene: TRBV7-9
abundance: NA
d_gene: TRBD1

CDR3aa: CASSSTGTGLWVDYGYTF
CDR3nt: TGTGCCAGCAGCTCCACCGGGACAGGGTTGTGGGTCGACTATGGCTACACCTTC
j_gene: TRBJ1-2
v_gene: TRBV5-6
abundance: NA
d_gene: TRBD1

CDR3aa: CASSAANTDTQYF
CDR3nt: TGTGCCAGCAGCGCGGCTAACACAGATACGCAGTATTTT
j_gene: TRBJ2-3
v_gene: TRBV5-8
abundance: NA
d_gene: NA

CDR3aa: CASSEIWNFSGTRPQYEQYF
CDR3nt: TGTGCCAGCAGCGAAATTTGGAATTTTTCGGGGACTAGGCCCCAGTACGAGCAGTACTTC
j_gene: TRBJ2-7
v_gene: TRBV21-1
abundance: NA
d_gene: NA

CDR3aa: CASSLGQGIGANEQFF
CDR3nt: TGTGCCAGCAGCTTAGGCCAGGGGATAGGCGCAAATGAGCAGTTCTTC
j_gene: TRBJ2-1
v_gene: TRBV7-3
abundance: NA
d_gene: NA

CDR3aa: CASSQDRTGTDTQYF
CDR3nt: TGCGCCAGCAGCCAAGATCGAACTGGCACAGATACGCAGTATTTT
j_gene: TRBJ2-3
v_gene: TRBV4-3
abundance: NA
d_gene: NA

CDR3aa: CASADRGGQPQHF
CDR3nt: TGTGCCAGCGCGGACAGGGGCGGTCAGCCCCAGCATTTT
j_gene: TRBJ1-5
v_gene: TRBV6-6
abundance: NA
d_gene: TRBD1

CDR3aa: CASSRQGPDTQYF
CDR3nt: TGTGCCAGCAGCCGACAGGGCCCAGATACGCAGTATTTT
j_gene: TRBJ2-3
v_gene: TRBV7-3
abundance: once
d_gene: TRBD1

CDR3aa: CASSQFTGRVTEAFF
CDR3nt: TGTGCCAGCAGCCAATTTACAGGTCGGGTTACTGAAGCTTTCTTT
j_gene: TRBJ1-1
v_gene: TRBV3-1/TRBV3-2
abundance: NA
d_gene: NA

CDR3aa: CATSSGPRSTDTQYF
CDR3nt: TGTGCCACTAGTAGCGGCCCAAGAAGCACAGATACGCAGTATTTT
j_gene: TRBJ2-3
v_gene: TRBV10-3
abundance: NA
d_gene: NA

CDR3aa: CASSVETTAAGELFF
CDR3nt: TGTGCCAGCAGCGTAGAGACTACCGCCGCCGGGGAGCTGTTTTTT
j_gene: TRBJ2-2
v_gene: TRBV9
abundance: NA
d_gene: NA

CDR3aa: CASSYRGFTEAFF
CDR3nt: TGTGCCAGCAGTTACCGGGGGTTCACTGAAGCTTTCTTT
j_gene: TRBJ1-1
v_gene: TRBV6-5
abundance: NA
d_gene: NA

CDR3aa: CATSSGDNEQFF
CDR3nt: TGTGCCACCAGTTCGGGAGACAATGAGCAGTTCTTC
j_gene: TRBJ2-1
v_gene: TRBV24-1
abundance: NA
d_gene: NA

CDR3aa: CASSREKLFF
CDR3nt: TGTGCCAGCAGTCGTGAAAAACTGTTTTTT
j_gene: TRBJ1-4
v_gene: TRBV25-1
abundance: NA
d_gene: NA

CDR3aa: CASSQVRETQYF
CDR3nt: TGTGCCAGCAGCCAAGTGAGGGAGACCCAGTACTTC
j_gene: TRBJ2-5
v_gene: TRBV3-1/TRBV3-2
abundance: NA
d_gene: NA